One sample yielded the 7 T cell receptor beta chains listed below, sequenced in a study of blood T cell repertoires in COVID-19. The data were produced by immunoSEQ multiplex PCR, yet TCRdb's version contains in-frame clones alone and is incomplete. The table lists fewer than 200,000 clones, roughly 73% of them singletons, with around 2.8% in the top ten. Material for sequencing was peripheral blood. Every receptor here comes from an older man with acute or convalescent COVID-19.

This clone has just a few counts. The genes are TRBV2 and TRBJ1-3; D possibly corresponds to TRBD1 (6 bases). Trimming removed 5 bases at V and 0 bases at J, with 11 bases between. CDR3 length equals 15 residues. Germline V gene sequence: CDR1 SNHLY, CDR2 FYNNEI. CDR3 sequence: CASSLDRSSGNTIYF. The CDR3 nucleotides are TGTGCCAGCAGTCTCGACAGGTCCTCTGGAAACACCATATATTTT.

The CDR3 is CASSSYSGVAKNIQYF. The DNA for the CDR3 is TGTGCCAGCAGTTCCTACTCAGGGGTAGCCAAAAACATTCAGTACTTC. This chain links TRBV28 with TRBJ2-4; D may be TRBD1 (6 bases). The CDR3 runs 16 residues. Germline CDR1 and CDR2: MDHEN and SYDVKM. The V end lost 4 bases, the J end lost 0 bases, and 13 bases lay between the germline ends.

The gene calls are TRBV5-1 and TRBJ2-3, with TRBD2 matching over 11 bases. V dropped 0 bases and J dropped 5; count of bases not matched to a gene: 2. Germline CDR1 and CDR2: SGHRS and YFSETQ. The CDR3 covers 15 residues. The CDR3, as DNA: TGCGCCAGCAGCTTGGCACTAGCGGGGGAAGATACGCAGTATTTT. Translating it yields CASSLALAGEDTQYF.

This clone was recorded only once. V is TRBV24-1 and J is TRBJ2-7; D might be TRBD2 (5 bases). CDR1 and CDR2 (germline): KGHDR, SFDVKD. This CDR3 comprises 14 residues. Trimming shortened V by 0 bases and J by 2 bases, and 7 bases separated the two germline ends. The CDR3 loop reads CATSDLDGTYEQYF. In nucleotides, the CDR3 is TGTGCCACCAGTGATTTGGACGGGACCTACGAGCAGTACTTC.

V is TRBV3-1 (or the pseudogene TRBV3-2) and J is TRBJ1-1; D not resolved. Trimming took off 1 base at V and 0 bases at J, with 6 bases between the two ends. This CDR3 comprises 14 residues. In germline, CDR1 is LGHDT, CDR2 YNNKEL (reference sequence). This CDR3 reads CASSQGRMNTEAFF. The DNA for the CDR3 is TGTGCCAGCAGCCAAGGCAGAATGAACACTGAAGCTTTCTTT.

V gene TRBV5-1 combines with J gene TRBJ1-1, with TRBD1 matching 7 bases. V trimming: 3 bases; J trimming: 0 bases; junction bases outside the gene matches: 8. The CDR3 contains 16 residues. Looked up from germline, CDR1 is SGHRS and CDR2 is YFSETQ. The CDR3 protein is CASSWDSQLMNTEAFF. CDR3 in DNA: TGCGCCAGCAGCTGGGACAGTCAACTTATGAACACTGAAGCTTTCTTT.

This chain links TRBV6-6 with TRBJ2-7, with a possible D match to TRBD2 (6 bases). CDR1 is MNHNY and CDR2 is SVGAGI in the germline V gene (reference sequence). The CDR3 consists of 14 residues. The V end lost 6 bases, the J end lost 7 bases, and 19 bases lay between the germline ends. The DNA for the CDR3 is TGTGCCAGCAGCGGGGGAGCCACCTTGAGAGAGCAGTACTTC. The encoded protein is CASSGGATLREQYF.